These 10 T cell receptor beta chains came from one sample sequenced in a study of T cells in tumors after PD-1 blockade (dated by TCRdb to about 2019). This sample's time point label indicates: first of two pre-therapy site-matched biopsies around 2 months apart. Library preparation employed the immunoSEQ multiplex PCR assay. TCRdb provides this immuneACCESS table in a form limited to in-frame rearrangements. Some clones are lacking; in checked studies, under half of them reflect an unresolved V gene, and why the rest are absent is not known. In this sample the table shows about 4,200 clones, over 65% of which occur a single time. The ten top clones hold 7.5% of the sample. This specimen was tumor tissue, taken before anti-PD-1 treatment. The receptors shown here come from a human donor with basal cell carcinoma.

The chain recombines TRBV27 with TRBJ2-7; D gene uncertain. The V end was cut by 5 bases, the J end by 3 bases, with 8 bases between. The CDR3 runs 12 residues. Germline V CDR1 and CDR2: MNHEY, SMNVEV (reference sequence). The CDR3 is CASSPEIYEQYF. The CDR3 bases are TGTGCCAGCAGTCCAGAGATCTACGAGCAGTACTTC.

The chain combines TRBV12-3 or TRBV12-4 with TRBJ2-5; the D gene could be TRBD1 or TRBD2 (5 bases each). V lost 4 bases and J 14 bases, leaving 17 bases between the germline ends. CDR3 size: 12 residues. This CDR3 reads CASSYAGGPTYF. The CDR3 DNA follows: TGTGCCAGCAGTTACGCTGGGGGTCCCACCTACTTC.

Here the CDR3 DNA reads TGTGCCAGCAGTTACGTCAGGGGGATCACAGATACGCAGTATTTT. Its protein product is CASSYVRGITDTQYF. This chain joins TRBV6-5 and TRBJ2-3; 7 bases map to TRBD1. V shed 2 bases, J shed 2 bases, and the junction held 4 bases outside the gene matches. In germline, CDR1 is MNHEY, CDR2 SVGAGI. The CDR3 spans 15 residues.

This sequence joins TRBV20-1 and TRBJ1-1; no clear D gene. V shed 5 bases and J shed 4 bases, with 8 bases lying between them. CDR3 length equals 11 residues. Per germline, CDR1 DFQATT and CDR2 SNEGSKA (reference sequence). The CDR3 is CSAWVGTEAFF. The CDR3 DNA follows: TGCAGTGCTTGGGTTGGCACTGAAGCTTTCTTT.

This sequence joins TRBV2 and TRBJ2-7; 8 nucleotides align to TRBD2. The germline V gene encodes CDR1 SNHLY and CDR2 FYNNEI. The V gene end was trimmed by 3 bases and the J gene end by 6 bases; junction bases not matched to a gene: 13. The CDR3 totals 16 residues. In nucleotides, the CDR3 is TGTGCCAGCAGTGATAGAGTAGCGGGGCCACCTGGCGAGCAGTACTTC. Translated, it gives CASSDRVAGPPGEQYF.

The genes are TRBV28 and TRBJ2-3; TRBD1 matches at 10 bases. From germline, CDR1 is MDHEN and CDR2 SYDVKM. The CDR3 consists of 17 residues. V lost 6 bases to trimming and J lost 3 bases; unmatched junction nucleotides: 12. As DNA, the CDR3 is TGTGCCAGCAGCCCAAGTCTGACAGGGGGCTTTACAGATACGCAGTATTTT. This sequence encodes CASSPSLTGGFTDTQYF. Variable domain in full (rest from reference TRBV28 and TRBJ2-3): DVKVTQSSRYLVKRTGEKVFLECVQDMDHENMFWYRQDPGLGLRLIYFSYDVKMKEKGDIPEGYSVSREKKERFSLILESASTNQTSMYLCASSPSLTGGFTDTQYFGPGTRLTVL.

The chain joins TRBV15 to TRBJ2-3; D remains ambiguous. This CDR3 is built from 14 residues. Trimming removed 1 base at V and 3 bases at J, with 8 bases between. CDR1 is LNHNV and CDR2 is YYDKDF in the germline V gene (reference sequence). CDR3 DNA sequence: TGTGCCACCAGCAGAGCGGGCTGGACAGATACGCAGTATTTT. Amino acid sequence: CATSRAGWTDTQYF.

This sequence joins TRBV4-1 and TRBJ2-4; D is unresolved. The CDR3 has 12 amino acids. CDR1 and CDR2 (germline): MGHRA, YSYEKL. Trimming pared 0 bases from V and 6 bases from J, leaving 3 bases between. The CDR3 protein is CASSQDRNIQYF. CDR3 bases: TGCGCCAGCAGCCAAGACAGAAACATTCAGTACTTC.

The rearrangement joins TRBV18 to TRBJ2-7; the D gene is possibly TRBD1 (6 bases). The CDR3 consists of 13 residues. Germline CDR1 is KGHSH and CDR2 is LQKENI. The V and J ends lost 6 bases and 6 bases respectively, with 15 bases between them. The CDR3 here is CASSGQVGGEQYF. The CDR3, as DNA: TGTGCCAGCTCGGGGCAAGTAGGGGGCGAGCAGTACTTC.

V gene TRBV7-2 combines with J gene TRBJ2-7; a weak D match, TRBD2 (5 bases). The V end was cut by 0 bases, the J end by 4 bases, with 10 bases between. The CDR3 covers 14 residues. Germline V gives CDR1 SGHTA, CDR2 FQGNSA. The CDR3 is CASSLAPGNYEQYF. CDR3 bases: TGTGCCAGCAGCTTAGCGCCGGGGAATTACGAGCAGTACTTC.